Presented here are 10 T cell receptor beta chains from one specimen sequenced in a study of blood T cell repertoires in COVID-19. Sequenced by immunoSEQ multiplex PCR; TCRdb stores in-frame clones only, minus some. The repertoire consists of under 400,000 clones, with approximately 86% occurring once and the leading ten covering 4% to 5.5%. Sequencing was done on a sample of PBMCs or T cells enriched from blood (not recorded which). The origin of the receptors is a woman in her forties with acute COVID-19.

V gene TRBV9 combines with J gene TRBJ2-3; no firm D call. Trimming took off 3 bases at V and 2 bases at J, with 10 bases between the two ends. Germline V gives CDR1 SGDLS, CDR2 YYNGEE. The CDR3 spans 14 residues. The CDR3 DNA reads as TGTGCCAGCAGCGCCTCCACGGTCACAGATACGCAGTATTTT. Encoded protein: CASSASTVTDTQYF.

The gene calls are TRBV7-2 and TRBJ2-1, with a tentative D call TRBD1 (6 bases). Germline loops: CDR1 SGHTA, CDR2 FQGNSA. The CDR3 runs 13 residues. V shed 6 bases and J shed 4 bases, with 10 bases lying between them. The CDR3 DNA reads TGTGCCAGCAGGGTTACAGGGTACAATGAGCAGTTCTTC. Amino acid sequence: CASRVTGYNEQFF.

J is TRBJ2-1 and V is TRBV21-1; the table's D call TRBD2 went unverified against the DNA. TRBV21-1 is labeled a pseudogene. The CDR3 extends over 15 amino acids. The CDR3 region is CASSIVAGGHGEQFF. The CDR3 nucleotides are TGTGCCAGCAGCATTGTAGCGGGGGGACACGGTGAGCAGTTCTTC.

CDR3 coding DNA: TGTGCCAGCAGCTTAGGGCAGGCCGGGGAGCTGTTTTTT. It codes for CASSLGQAGELFF. The gene calls are TRBV7-2 and TRBJ2-2, with D hard to call. The V end lost 1 base, the J end lost 6 bases, and 6 bases lay between the germline ends. The CDR3 is 13 amino acids. CDR1 SGHTA and CDR2 FQGNSA come from the germline V gene.

Only a few counts were recorded for this clone. V gene TRBV19 combines with J gene TRBJ1-6; a weak D match, TRBD1 (5 bases). V was pared by 5 bases and J by 9 bases, with 11 bases between. Germline V lookup: CDR1 LNHDA, CDR2 SQIVND (reference sequence). This CDR3 comprises 13 residues. This CDR3 reads CASSSLGGSPLHF. DNA for the CDR3: TGTGCCAGTAGTTCCCTCGGGGGTTCACCCCTCCACTTT.

The rearrangement uses TRBV7-9 and TRBJ2-5, with TRBD2 matching 11 bases. The CDR3 has 15 amino acids. In germline, CDR1 is SEHNR, CDR2 FQNEAQ (reference sequence). J gave up 4 bases and V 6 bases, and 7 bases lay outside the gene matches. CDR3 DNA sequence: TGTGCCAGCAGACCGGGACTAGCGGAGGCAGAGACCCAGTACTTC. Translation gives CASRPGLAEAETQYF. Together with reference TRBV7-9 and TRBJ2-5, the CDR3 gives the full variable domain: DTGVSQNPRHKITKRGQNVTFRCDPISEHNRLYWYRQTLGQGPEFLTYFQNEAQLEKSRLLSDRFSAERPKGSFSTLEIQRTEQGDSAMYLCASRPGLAEAETQYFGPGTRLLVL.

V and J are TRBV9 and TRBJ1-4, with 9 bases identical to TRBD1. This CDR3 has 18 residues. V gave up 4 bases and J gave up 6 bases; unmatched junction bases: 16. Germline V lookup: CDR1 SGDLS, CDR2 YYNGEE. The CDR3 bases are TGTGCCAGCAGCCCGGGGGACAGGGCCGATACAGTCTATGAAAAACTGTTTTTT. Its translation: CASSPGDRADTVYEKLFF.

Concerning this clone itself: Germline and junction disagree at one end, which may indicate a read error. V is TRBV7-7 and J is TRBJ2-5; 7 bases agree with TRBD2. The CDR3 covers 15 residues. Germline V gene data show CDR1 as SSHAT and CDR2 as FNYEAQ (reference sequence). The DNA of the CDR3 is TGTGCTAGCAGCTCCGGGAGGACGTACCAAGAGACCCAGTACTTC. The encoded protein is CASSSGRTYQETQYF.

The chain has TRBV10-1 and TRBJ1-5, with no clear D. Germline CDR1 WNHNN, CDR2 SYGVQD (reference sequence). V was trimmed by 7 bases and J by 9 bases, leaving 13 bases between them. The CDR3 is 12 amino acids. The CDR3 here is CASNDPLRPQHF. The CDR3 coding sequence is TGCGCCAGCAATGACCCCCTAAGGCCCCAGCATTTT.

The gene calls are TRBV5-1 and TRBJ1-1; maybe TRBD1 (6 bases). The germline gives CDR1 SGHRS, CDR2 YFSETQ. Trimming shortened V by 1 base and J by 11 bases, and 9 bases separated the two germline ends. This CDR3 spans 11 amino acids. The CDR3 protein is CASSLSGVAFF. The CDR3 DNA reads TGCGCCAGCAGCTTGTCAGGGGTCGCTTTCTTT. The full variable domain, completed using reference TRBV5-1 and TRBJ1-1, is KAGVTQTPRYLIKTRGQQVTLSCSPISGHRSVSWYQQTPGQGLQFLFEYFSETQRNKGNFPGRFSGRQFSNSRSEMNVSTLELGDSALYLCASSLSGVAFFGQGTRLTVV.